The sequence of this T cell receptor (beta chain) was determined in a study of blood T cell repertoires in COVID-19. The method was immunoSEQ multiplex PCR; TCRdb's version includes in-frame clones alone and lacks a portion of them. The data hold roughly 290,000 clones, with 75% to 90% observed a single time. This CDR3 region has 13 residues. Germline V gene data show CDR1 as ENHRY and CDR2 as SYGVKD. Trimming took 4 bases from V and 6 from J, leaving 10 bases between them. Categorization into cohorts depended on clinical history that participants reported. This chain joins TRBV10-3 and TRBJ2-1; no clear D. The receptor was derived from a man aged 30-40 years who had recovered from COVID-19. The specimen was PBMCs or T cells enriched from blood (not recorded which). CDR3 protein: CAISGGIGNEQFF. As DNA, the CDR3 is TGTGCCATCAGTGGAGGAATTGGCAATGAGCAGTTCTTC.